One sample yielded the 15 T cell receptor beta chains listed below, sequenced in a study of lymphopenia after photon versus proton radiotherapy. Libraries were prepared by immunoSEQ multiplex PCR; TCRdb keeps only in-frame clonotypes and omits some of them. The table has under 80,000 clones, 70% to 90% seen once. The sample here was peripheral blood, taken from a patient treated with photon-based radiotherapy. These receptors all stem from a man between 35 and 55 years old with gastric cancer.

This sequence joins TRBV7-9 and TRBJ1-1, with D perhaps matching TRBD1 (6 bases). CDR3 length: 15 residues. Trimming took off 6 bases at V and 1 base at J, with 15 bases between the two ends. In germline, CDR1 is SEHNR, CDR2 FQNEAQ (reference sequence). Written as DNA, the CDR3 is TGTGCCAGCAGTCGATCACAGGGCGGGAACACTGAAGCTTTCTTT. Translating it yields CASSRSQGGNTEAFF.

The CDR3 spells CASSVATGNGYTF. CDR3 DNA sequence: TGTGCCAGCAGCGTAGCCACAGGGAATGGCTACACCTTC. V gene TRBV9 combines with J gene TRBJ1-2; weak D call: TRBD1 (6 bases). CDR1 and CDR2 from the germline V gene are SGDLS and YYNGEE. CDR3 length equals 13 residues. Trimming cost V 0 bases and J 6 bases, with 9 bases left between them. Complete variable domain (other parts from reference TRBV9 and TRBJ1-2): DSGVTQTPKHLITATGQRVTLRCSPRSGDLSVYWYQQSLDQGLQFLIQYYNGEERAKGNILERFSAQQFPDLHSELNLSSLELGDSALYFCASSVATGNGYTFGSGTRLTVV.

This clone was picked up a small number of times. V gene TRBV5-1 combines with J gene TRBJ2-5; D may be TRBD2 (6 bases). V gave up 4 bases and J gave up 3 bases, with 13 bases separating them. This CDR3 has 14 residues. The germline V gene encodes CDR1 SGHRS and CDR2 YFSETQ. The DNA of the CDR3 is TGCGCCAGCAGCCCGGGGGACCGAAAAGAGACCCAGTACTTC. Its protein product is CASSPGDRKETQYF.

The chain is built from TRBV18 and TRBJ2-1; TRBD1 agrees at 9 bases. Unmatched junction bases numbered 10, after V lost 4 bases and J lost 3 bases. The CDR3 is 17 amino acids. Per the germline V gene, CDR1 is KGHSH and CDR2 is LQKENI. The CDR3 spells CASSLYPGTGHYNEQFF. The CDR3 region has the DNA TGTGCCAGCTCACTGTACCCGGGGACAGGGCACTACAATGAGCAGTTCTTC.

This rearrangement joins TRBV7-9 to TRBJ1-4; TRBD1 matches 7 bases. This CDR3 spans 14 amino acids. Germline CDR1 and CDR2: SEHNR and FQNEAQ (reference sequence). Unmatched junction bases numbered 7, after V lost 7 bases and J lost 5 bases. The CDR3 DNA reads TGTGCCAGCACCCCGGGACAGAGCAATGAAAAACTGTTTTTT. Amino acid sequence: CASTPGQSNEKLFF.

This clone was seen more than once but under ten times. The chain is built from TRBV19 and TRBJ1-1, with D perhaps matching TRBD1 (6 bases). Germline V lookup: CDR1 LNHDA, CDR2 SQIVND (reference sequence). CDR3 length: 14 amino acids. Trimming removed 3 bases at V and 5 bases at J, with 13 bases between. The CDR3: CASSIAGGQTEAFF. DNA of the CDR3: TGTGCCAGTAGTATCGCCGGGGGGCAGACTGAAGCTTTCTTT.

The chain recombines TRBV18 with TRBJ2-3; unclear D gene. Germline loops: CDR1 KGHSH, CDR2 LQKENI. The CDR3 totals 14 residues. V lost 0 bases and J lost 4, with 8 bases in between. Here the CDR3 DNA reads TGTGCCAGCTCACCACCGTCCACCCCAGATACGCAGTATTTT. It yields the protein CASSPPSTPDTQYF.

The chain carries TRBV30 and TRBJ2-3; D possibly uses TRBD1 or TRBD2 (6 bases each). Germline V lookup: CDR1 GTSNPN, CDR2 SVGIG (reference sequence). The CDR3 runs 13 residues. V was trimmed by 2 bases and J by 8 bases, leaving 14 bases between them. The CDR3 spells CAWSTWGATTQYF. The CDR3 DNA sequence: TGTGCCTGGAGTACCTGGGGGGCCACTACGCAGTATTTT.

The rearrangement joins TRBV6-5 to TRBJ2-7; tentatively, D is TRBD2 (6 bases). This CDR3 contains 13 residues. Trimming stripped 7 bases from V and 6 bases from J, with 16 bases between. In germline, CDR1 is MNHEY, CDR2 SVGAGI. The CDR3 spells CASNRGLKGEQYF. The CDR3 coding sequence is TGTGCCAGCAATCGGGGGTTAAAGGGCGAGCAGTACTTC.

The gene calls are TRBV7-3 and TRBJ2-5; TRBD1 matches 8 bases. This CDR3 has 14 residues. Germline trimming cut 6 bases from V and 1 base from J; bases unmatched to any gene: 4. Germline V lookup: CDR1 SGHTA, CDR2 FQGTGA. The CDR3 DNA reads as TGTGCCAGCAGTCCCAGGGGGCGCCAAGAGACCCAGTACTTC. Translation gives CASSPRGRQETQYF.

The CDR3 sequence: CASSPTLAGGMNEQFF. CDR3 bases: TGTGCCAGCTCACCTACCCTAGCGGGGGGCATGAATGAGCAGTTCTTC. This chain connects TRBV18 to TRBJ2-1; TRBD2 matches at 11 bases. The CDR3 totals 16 residues. Per germline, CDR1 KGHSH and CDR2 LQKENI. Trimming removed 3 bases from V and 7 bases from J; junction bases left unmatched: 8.

The chain carries TRBV9 and TRBJ2-2, with a weak D call TRBD1 (6 bases). CDR1 is SGDLS, CDR2 YYNGEE, per germline. The CDR3 is 15 amino acids. With 0 bases removed from V and 0 bases from J, the gap between germline ends came to 6 bases. The CDR3 is CASSVGQANTGELFF. The CDR3 bases are TGTGCCAGCAGCGTAGGACAGGCGAACACCGGGGAGCTGTTTTTT.

This clone was found a few times. The chain joins TRBV6-1 to TRBJ2-5; 8 nucleotides align to TRBD1. Germline-derived CDR1 and CDR2 are MNHNS and SASEGT. The V gene end was trimmed by 5 bases and the J gene end by 5 bases; junction bases not matched to a gene: 10. The CDR3 has 15 residues. This chain's CDR3 is CASSSRSDRVETQYF. The CDR3 DNA reads as TGTGCCAGCAGTTCGAGATCGGACAGGGTGGAGACCCAGTACTTC.

The chain is built from TRBV5-1 and TRBJ1-6; maybe TRBD1 (5 bases). The CDR3 is 14 amino acids. CDR1 and CDR2 from the germline V gene are SGHRS and YFSETQ. V dropped 2 bases and J dropped 10 bases, with 13 bases sitting between them. The CDR3 loop reads CASSLGAGESPLHF. The CDR3 nucleotides read TGCGCCAGCAGCTTAGGGGCAGGCGAATCACCCCTCCACTTT.

The chain employs TRBV5-1 and TRBJ1-1; possible D gene TRBD1, 6 bases. CDR3 length: 18 residues. In germline, CDR1 is SGHRS, CDR2 YFSETQ. V was trimmed by 8 bases and J by 1 base, leaving 27 bases between them. The CDR3 reads CARIRDTSPFETNTEAFF. CDR3 in DNA: TGCGCCAGGATAAGGGACACGTCCCCTTTCGAGACGAACACTGAAGCTTTCTTT.